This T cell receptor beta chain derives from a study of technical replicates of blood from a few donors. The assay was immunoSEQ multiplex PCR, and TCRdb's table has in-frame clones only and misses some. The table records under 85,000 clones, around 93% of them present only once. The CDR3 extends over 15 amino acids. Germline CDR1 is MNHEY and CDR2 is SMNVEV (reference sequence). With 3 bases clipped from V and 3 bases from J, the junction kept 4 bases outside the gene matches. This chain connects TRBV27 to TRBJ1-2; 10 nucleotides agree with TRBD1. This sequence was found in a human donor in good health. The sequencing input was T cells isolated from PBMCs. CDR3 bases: TGTGCCAGCAGTTTGACAGGGGGCGAAGACTATGGCTACACCTTC. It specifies CASSLTGGEDYGYTF.